A single sample is the source of the 3 T cell receptor beta chains below, sequenced in a study of CD8 T cells in ankylosing spondylitis (dated by TCRdb to 2016 to 2017). What the research found in general, with its limitations: Blood from ankylosing spondylitis patients appeared to be characterized by a TCR beta motif made up of under ten highly homologous amino acid variants.

These receptors have no known antigen. The library relied on 5' RACE. TCRdb shows the sequencer as Illumina HiSeq 2500. The raw public reads went through TCRdb reprocessing: fastp at Q25, MiXCR clone calling, in-frame beta chains kept. Merged by CDR3 protein, the rows form single entries marked with the most common genes and DNA. This sample has about 90,000 distinct CDR3 sequences in its table, and 9% of those were observed once. Of the sample, over 25% is held by the ten largest clones. The source material was blood, either unsorted or a sorted T cell fraction (not recorded which). The receptors come from a male donor with ankylosing spondylitis.

V and J are TRBV28 and TRBJ2-3; D remains unclear. The CDR3 loop spans 16 amino acids. The V and J ends lost 3 bases and 5 bases respectively, with 18 bases between them. Germline V gene data show CDR1 as MDHEN and CDR2 as SYDVKM. CDR3 sequence: CASSLRGPPALDTQYF. The CDR3 DNA is TGTGCCAGCAGTTTGAGAGGCCCCCCGGCCCTAGATACGCAGTATTTT.

This clonotype was detected many times. The chain uses TRBV7-9 and TRBJ1-1, with 7 bases aligning to TRBD1. There are 15 residues in the CDR3. V gave up 4 bases and J gave up 1 base; unmatched junction bases: 6. Germline V CDR1 and CDR2: SEHNR, FQNEAQ (reference sequence). The CDR3 here is CASSSSGQANTEAFF. CDR3 bases: TGTGCCAGCAGCTCCAGCGGACAGGCGAACACTGAAGCTTTCTTT.

The chain carries TRBV30 and TRBJ1-3; tentatively, D is TRBD1 (5 bases). The CDR3 has 18 amino acids. Trimming shortened V by 2 bases and J by 3 bases, and 23 bases separated the two germline ends. CDR1 is GTSNPN, CDR2 SVGIG, per germline (reference sequence). The CDR3 loop is CAWSPPGTENLFGNTIYF. CDR3 coding DNA: TGTGCCTGGAGTCCCCCCGGGACGGAGAACCTCTTTGGAAACACCATATATTTT.